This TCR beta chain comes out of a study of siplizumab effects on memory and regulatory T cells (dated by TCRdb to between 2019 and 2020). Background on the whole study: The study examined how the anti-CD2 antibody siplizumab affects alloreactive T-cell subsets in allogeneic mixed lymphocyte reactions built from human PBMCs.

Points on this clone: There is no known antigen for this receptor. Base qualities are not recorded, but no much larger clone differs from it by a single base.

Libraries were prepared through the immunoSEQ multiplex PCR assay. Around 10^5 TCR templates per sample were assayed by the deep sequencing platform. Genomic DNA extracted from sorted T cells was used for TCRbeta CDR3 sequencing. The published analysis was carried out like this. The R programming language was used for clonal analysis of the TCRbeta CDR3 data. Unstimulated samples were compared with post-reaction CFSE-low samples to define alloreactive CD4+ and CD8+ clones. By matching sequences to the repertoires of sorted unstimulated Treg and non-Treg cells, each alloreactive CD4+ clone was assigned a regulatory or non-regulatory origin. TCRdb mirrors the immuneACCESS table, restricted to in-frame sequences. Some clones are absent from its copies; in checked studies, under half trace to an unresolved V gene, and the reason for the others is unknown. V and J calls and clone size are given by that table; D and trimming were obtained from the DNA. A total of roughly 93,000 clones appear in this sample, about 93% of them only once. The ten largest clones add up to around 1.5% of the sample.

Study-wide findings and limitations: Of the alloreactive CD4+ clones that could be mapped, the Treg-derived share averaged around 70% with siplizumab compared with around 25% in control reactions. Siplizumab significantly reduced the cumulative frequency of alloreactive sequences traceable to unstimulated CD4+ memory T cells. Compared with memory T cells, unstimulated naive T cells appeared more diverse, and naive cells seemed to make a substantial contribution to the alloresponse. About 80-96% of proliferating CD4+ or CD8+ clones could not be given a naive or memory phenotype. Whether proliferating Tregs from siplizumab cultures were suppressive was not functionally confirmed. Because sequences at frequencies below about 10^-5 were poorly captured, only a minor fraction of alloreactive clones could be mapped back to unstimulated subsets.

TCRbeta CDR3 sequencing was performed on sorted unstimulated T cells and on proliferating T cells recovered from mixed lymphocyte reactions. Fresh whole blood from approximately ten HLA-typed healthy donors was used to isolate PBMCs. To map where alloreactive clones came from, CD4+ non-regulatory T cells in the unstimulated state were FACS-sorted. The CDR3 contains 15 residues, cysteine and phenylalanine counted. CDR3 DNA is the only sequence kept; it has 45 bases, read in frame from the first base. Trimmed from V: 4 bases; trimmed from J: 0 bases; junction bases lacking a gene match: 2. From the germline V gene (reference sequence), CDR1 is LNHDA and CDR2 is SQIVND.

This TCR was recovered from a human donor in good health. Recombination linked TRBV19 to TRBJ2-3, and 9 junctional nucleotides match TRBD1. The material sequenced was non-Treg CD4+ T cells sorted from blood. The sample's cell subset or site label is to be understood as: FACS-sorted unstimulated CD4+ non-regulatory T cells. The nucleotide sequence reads TGTGCCAGTAGTACCGGGACAGGGAGCACAGATACGCAGTATTTT. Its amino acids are CASSTGTGSTDTQYF.